The 25 T cell receptor beta chains presented below share a single source sample, sequenced in a study of T cell responses to AZD1222 COVID-19 vaccine (dated by TCRdb to 2020 to 2023). Library preparation employed the immunoSEQ multiplex PCR assay. TCRdb took this table from immuneACCESS and kept in-frame rearrangements with V and J called. Such tables lack part of the clones; where checked against another copy, unresolved V genes explain under half of the gap, and the rest is unexplained. Present in this sample are about 150,000 clones, around nine tenths of which were seen just once. Approximately 1.6% of the sample goes to the ten largest clones. Read against the paper, the sample's time point label means: about 28 days (+/-7) after the second vaccine dose. The source material was peripheral blood, sampled 28 days after the second AZD1222 dose. These receptor sequences come from an adult who received the AZD1222 COVID-19 vaccine.

This sequence joins TRBV18 and TRBJ1-4; 8 bases fit TRBD1. This CDR3 has 16 amino acids. Germline V gene sequence: CDR1 KGHSH, CDR2 LQKENI. Trimming at V came to 1 base and at J to 8 bases, leaving 9 bases not matched to a gene. DNA for the CDR3: TGTGCCAGCTCACCACTAGAGACAGGGGACGAGGAAAAACTGTTTTTT. Translating it yields CASSPLETGDEEKLFF.

V gene TRBV9 combines with J gene TRBJ2-5, with 7 bases that match TRBD1. CDR1 and CDR2 from the germline V gene are SGDLS and YYNGEE. CDR3 length: 16 residues. Unmatched junction bases numbered 10, after V lost 3 bases and J lost 2 bases. CDR3 nucleotides: TGTGCCAGCAGCGCCGGGACAGCTCCGGGGCAAGAGACCCAGTACTTC. The encoded protein is CASSAGTAPGQETQYF.

The chain links TRBV2 to TRBJ2-1; D gene uncertain. Per germline, CDR1 SNHLY and CDR2 FYNNEI. V lost 3 bases and J 7 bases, leaving 10 bases between the germline ends. CDR3 length: 13 amino acids. CDR3: CASSDWGGNEQFF. Written as DNA, the CDR3 is TGTGCCAGCAGTGACTGGGGTGGTAATGAGCAGTTCTTC.

The V call is TRBV5-1, the J call TRBJ2-7; D unclear. The V end was cut by 0 bases, the J end by 0 bases, with 7 bases between. Looked up from germline, CDR1 is SGHRS and CDR2 is YFSETQ. CDR3 length: 14 amino acids. DNA for the CDR3: TGCGCCAGCAGCTTGGATACGCTCTCCTACGAGCAGTACTTC. It encodes CASSLDTLSYEQYF.

CDR3 in amino acids: CASSRPAPGDEQYF. CDR3 sequence (DNA): TGTGCCAGCAGCCGTCCCGCTCCAGGGGACGAGCAGTACTTC. The rearrangement uses TRBV3-1 (or the pseudogene TRBV3-2) and TRBJ2-7; perhaps TRBD1 as D (6 bases). The CDR3 is 14 amino acids. V lost 4 bases and J 5 bases, leaving 15 bases between the germline ends. In germline, CDR1 is LGHDT, CDR2 YNNKEL (reference sequence).

J is TRBJ1-5 and V is TRBV3-1 (or the pseudogene TRBV3-2); 8 bases are shared with TRBD1. V was clipped by 2 bases and J by 0 bases; unmatched bases: 6. Germline assignment: CDR1 LGHDT and CDR2 YNNKEL (reference sequence). The CDR3 runs 17 residues. The CDR3 DNA reads TGTGCCAGCAGCCAAAGCGGACAGGGTTATAGCAATCAGCCCCAGCATTTT. The encoded protein is CASSQSGQGYSNQPQHF.

CDR3 region: CASSLGTGNTEAFF. CDR3 coding DNA: TGTGCCAGCAGTTTGGGGACAGGAAACACTGAAGCTTTCTTT. The chain is built from TRBV27 and TRBJ1-1; TRBD1 matches at 8 bases. Germline loops: CDR1 MNHEY, CDR2 SMNVEV (reference sequence). This CDR3 spans 14 amino acids. The V gene end was trimmed by 3 bases and the J gene end by 2 bases; junction bases not matched to a gene: 2.

The rearrangement joins TRBV10-2 to TRBJ1-6; D is perhaps TRBD1 (5 bases). Germline V gene sequence: CDR1 WSHSY, CDR2 SAAADI. V was clipped by 0 bases and J by 11 bases, with 8 bases between them. The CDR3 covers 13 residues. This CDR3 is CASSESRAAPLHF. For the CDR3, the DNA is TGCGCCAGCAGTGAGTCCAGGGCCGCACCCCTCCACTTT.

The chain combines TRBV3-1 (or the pseudogene TRBV3-2) with TRBJ1-4, with D possibly TRBD1 on 5 matching bases. Germline CDR1 is LGHDT and CDR2 is YNNKEL (reference sequence). The length of the CDR3 is 15 residues. The germline V and J ends were trimmed by 1 base and 10 bases, with 16 bases remaining between them. The CDR3 nucleotides read TGTGCCAGCAGCCAAGTTGGGGGTCCTTGGGGAAAACTGTTTTTT. It translates to CASSQVGGPWGKLFF.

The CDR3 protein is CASSGMNTEAFF. In nucleotides, the CDR3 is TGTGCCAGCAGTGGTATGAACACTGAAGCTTTCTTT. The chain carries TRBV2 and TRBJ1-1; no reliable D call. The CDR3 covers 12 residues. CDR1 SNHLY and CDR2 FYNNEI come from the germline V gene. Between the trimmed V and J ends, which lost 4 bases and 0 bases, there was a span of 3 bases.

The gene calls are TRBV11-1 and TRBJ2-7; TRBD1 matches 9 bases. This CDR3 has 15 residues. Germline assignment: CDR1 SGHAT and CDR2 FQDESV (reference sequence). Germline trimming cut 5 bases from V and 3 bases from J; bases unmatched to any gene: 8. The CDR3 DNA is TGTGCCAGCAGCAAAAACCCGGGACAGGGCTACGAGCAGTACTTC. It specifies CASSKNPGQGYEQYF.

The J gene is TRBJ2-5, the V gene TRBV3-1 (or the pseudogene TRBV3-2), with 10 bases matching TRBD1. V was clipped by 2 bases and J by 6 bases; unmatched bases: 6. The CDR3 is 15 residues long. The germline gives CDR1 LGHDT, CDR2 YNNKEL (reference sequence). In DNA form, the CDR3 reads TGTGCCAGCAGCCAAAACCGGGACAGGGGACAGACCCAGTACTTC. This sequence encodes CASSQNRDRGQTQYF.

The chain combines TRBV4-1 with TRBJ2-7; D possibly corresponds to TRBD2 (5 bases). V lost 3 bases, J lost 1 base, and 16 bases lay in between. The CDR3 covers 16 residues. From germline, CDR1 is MGHRA and CDR2 YSYEKL. The CDR3 nucleotides read TGCGCCAGCAGCCAGGCAACGGGGAGCCGATCCTACGAGCAGTACTTC. It codes for CASSQATGSRSYEQYF.

This clone was picked up one time. This chain connects TRBV7-9 to TRBJ2-3; the D is unclear. The CDR3 runs 13 residues. CDR1 is SEHNR and CDR2 is FQNEAQ in the germline V gene (reference sequence). Trimming shortened V by 5 bases and J by 5 bases, and 11 bases separated the two germline ends. CDR3 sequence (DNA): TGTGCCAGCAGCGCCCGTTTGGAAGATACGCAGTATTTT. Translation: CASSARLEDTQYF.

V is TRBV5-5 and J is TRBJ2-1; D is uncertain. The CDR3 totals 14 residues. Germline assignment: CDR1 SGHKS and CDR2 YYEKEE (reference sequence). Trimming took 0 bases from V and 2 from J, leaving 6 bases between them. In DNA form, the CDR3 reads TGTGCCAGCAGCTTGGTTGTTACCTACAATGAGCAGTTCTTC. Amino acids: CASSLVVTYNEQFF.

The chain has TRBV28 and TRBJ1-2; possibly TRBD1 for D (5 bases). The length of the CDR3 is 17 residues. Deletions cut 5 bases from V and 2 bases from J, with 21 bases between. Germline assignment: CDR1 MDHEN and CDR2 SYDVKM. CDR3 coding DNA: TGTGCCAGCAGTCTCGGGGGGGGATCCCCGTTAAACTATGGCTACACCTTC. It codes for CASSLGGGSPLNYGYTF.

Concerning this clone: Within the sample, other DNA sequences also encode this same CDR3. V usage is TRBV7-9 and J usage is TRBJ1-1, with D possibly TRBD1 on 5 matching bases. CDR1 is SEHNR and CDR2 is FQNEAQ in the germline V gene (reference sequence). CDR3 length: 13 residues. Deletions cut 6 bases from V and 1 base from J, with 9 bases between. CDR3 sequence (DNA): TGTGCCAGCAGTTTCGGGGGGAACACTGAAGCTTTCTTT. Translated: CASSFGGNTEAFF.

This clone was recorded once. The genes are TRBV19 and TRBJ2-1; possible D gene TRBD2, 7 bases. Between the trimmed V and J ends, which lost 10 bases and 1 base, there was a span of 14 bases. Germline CDR1 LNHDA, CDR2 SQIVND (reference sequence). This CDR3 is 14 amino acids long. CDR3 bases: TGTGCCACCAAGAGGGGGGGTTCCTACAATGAGCAGTTCTTC. Protein sequence: CATKRGGSYNEQFF.

V and J are TRBV5-1 and TRBJ2-7; possibly TRBD1 for D (6 bases). The germline V gene has CDR1 SGHRS and CDR2 YFSETQ. V lost 4 bases and J 0 bases, leaving 11 bases between the germline ends. The CDR3 contains 14 residues. CDR3 protein: CASSQDRSSYEQYF. CDR3 nucleotides: TGCGCCAGCAGCCAGGACAGAAGCTCCTACGAGCAGTACTTC.

This chain joins TRBV9 and TRBJ2-2, with TRBD1 identical over 9 bases. J gave up 3 bases and V 0 bases, and 3 bases lay outside the gene matches. This CDR3 has 16 amino acids. Germline values: CDR1 SGDLS, CDR2 YYNGEE. CDR3 nucleotides: TGTGCCAGCAGCGTAGCGGGACAGGGTTACACCGGGGAGCTGTTTTTT. It translates to CASSVAGQGYTGELFF.

The V and J genes are TRBV9 and TRBJ2-5; D uncertain. The CDR3 runs to 13 residues. Germline CDR1 reads SGDLS; CDR2 reads YYNGEE. With 7 bases removed from V and 0 bases from J, the gap between germline ends came to 10 bases. CDR3 region: CASSEANQETQYF. The CDR3 coding sequence is TGTGCCAGCTCAGAGGCCAACCAAGAGACCCAGTACTTC.

This clone was found a few times. This rearrangement joins TRBV7-8 to TRBJ1-5; TRBD1 is a possible D gene (5 bases). With 1 base removed from V and 6 bases from J, the gap between germline ends came to 10 bases. CDR3 length: 14 amino acids. From germline, CDR1 is SGHVS and CDR2 FQNEAQ. The CDR3 region has the DNA TGTGCCAGCAGCTTAGATTGGGGGAGTCAGCCCCAGCATTTT. Its protein product is CASSLDWGSQPQHF. Based on the CDR3 plus reference TRBV7-8 and TRBJ1-5, the full variable domain is GAGVSQSPRYKVAKRGQDVALRCDPISGHVSLFWYQQALGQGPEFLTYFQNEAQLDKSGLPSDRFFAERPEGSVSTLKIQRTQQEDSAVYLCASSLDWGSQPQHFGDGTRLSIL.

The chain has TRBV30 and TRBJ1-2; no firm D call. The germline V and J ends were trimmed by 0 bases and 8 bases, with 13 bases remaining between them. CDR3 length: 13 amino acids. From germline, CDR1 is GTSNPN and CDR2 SVGIG (reference sequence). The CDR3 coding sequence is TGTGCCTGGAGTGTCTTATTAACTCTGGGCTACACCTTC. This encodes CAWSVLLTLGYTF.

This chain links TRBV2 with TRBJ2-4; TRBD2 matches at 7 bases. V lost 4 bases and J lost 1; bases outside the gene matches: 4. Germline values: CDR1 SNHLY, CDR2 FYNNEI. This CDR3 region has 15 residues. The CDR3 DNA reads TGTGCCAGCAGTGGGGAGGGGACGGCCAAAAACATTCAGTACTTC. Translating it yields CASSGEGTAKNIQYF.

The chain couples TRBV19 to TRBJ2-2; no definite D call. The V and J ends lost 8 bases and 4 bases respectively, with 20 bases between them. Germline V gives CDR1 LNHDA, CDR2 SQIVND (reference sequence). This CDR3 region has 16 residues. The CDR3 loop is CASASPRAAPTGELFF. The CDR3 nucleotides read TGTGCCAGTGCAAGCCCTCGGGCAGCACCCACCGGGGAGCTGTTTTTT.